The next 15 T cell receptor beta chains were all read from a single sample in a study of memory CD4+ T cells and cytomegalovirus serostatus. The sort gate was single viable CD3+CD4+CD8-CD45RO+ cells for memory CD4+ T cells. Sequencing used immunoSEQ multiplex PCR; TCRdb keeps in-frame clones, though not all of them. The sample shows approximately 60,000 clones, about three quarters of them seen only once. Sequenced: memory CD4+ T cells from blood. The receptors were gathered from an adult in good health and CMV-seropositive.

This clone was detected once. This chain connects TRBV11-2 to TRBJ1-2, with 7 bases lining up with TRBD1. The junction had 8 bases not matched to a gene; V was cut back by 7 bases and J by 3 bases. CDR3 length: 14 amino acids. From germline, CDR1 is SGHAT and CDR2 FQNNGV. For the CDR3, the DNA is TGTGCCAGCACCGCAGACAGGGTCGACTATGGCTACACCTTC. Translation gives CASTADRVDYGYTF.

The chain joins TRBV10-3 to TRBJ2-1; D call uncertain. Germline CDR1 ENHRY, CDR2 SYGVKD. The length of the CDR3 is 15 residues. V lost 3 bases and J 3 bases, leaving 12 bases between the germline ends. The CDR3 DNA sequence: TGTGCCATCAGTGACTCCCGCGGAAGCTACAATGAGCAGTTCTTC. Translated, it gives CAISDSRGSYNEQFF.

The CDR3 is CASLGRVEWKQYF. In DNA form, the CDR3 reads TGTGCCAGCCTGGGCAGGGTGGAATGGAAGCAGTACTTC. The rearrangement uses TRBV2 and TRBJ2-7, with a weak D call TRBD1 (5 bases). V gave up 8 bases and J gave up 8 bases, with 19 bases separating them. This CDR3 is 13 amino acids long. Germline V CDR1 and CDR2: SNHLY, FYNNEI.

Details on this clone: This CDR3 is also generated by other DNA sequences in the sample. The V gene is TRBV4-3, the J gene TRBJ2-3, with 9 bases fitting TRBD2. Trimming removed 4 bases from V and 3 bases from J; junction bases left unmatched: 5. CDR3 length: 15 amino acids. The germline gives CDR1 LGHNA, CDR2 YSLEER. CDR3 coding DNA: TGCGCCAGCAGCCTAGCGGGAGTAGGGACAGATACGCAGTATTTT. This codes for CASSLAGVGTDTQYF.

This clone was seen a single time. The CDR3 loop reads CASSPGGSSEKLFF. CDR3 sequence (DNA): TGTGCCAGCAGTCCAGGGGGGTCGAGTGAAAAACTGTTTTTT. This chain links TRBV6-5 with TRBJ1-4; 7 bases align to TRBD1. The trim removed 5 bases at V and 7 bases at J, leaving 7 bases unmatched. The CDR3 loop spans 14 amino acids. Germline V gene data show CDR1 as MNHEY and CDR2 as SVGAGI.

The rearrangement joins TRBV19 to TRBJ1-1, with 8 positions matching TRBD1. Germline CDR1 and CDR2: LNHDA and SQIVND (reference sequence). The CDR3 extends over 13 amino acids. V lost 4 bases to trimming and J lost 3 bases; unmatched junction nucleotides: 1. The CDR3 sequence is CASSRDRYTEAFF. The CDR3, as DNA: TGTGCCAGTAGTAGGGACAGGTACACTGAAGCTTTCTTT.

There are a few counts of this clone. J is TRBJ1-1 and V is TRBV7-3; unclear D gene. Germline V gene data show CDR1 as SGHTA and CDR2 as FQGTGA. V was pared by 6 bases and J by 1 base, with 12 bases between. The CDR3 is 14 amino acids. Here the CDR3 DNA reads TGTGCCAGCAGGTTGGACCGAACGAACACTGAAGCTTTCTTT. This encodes CASRLDRTNTEAFF.

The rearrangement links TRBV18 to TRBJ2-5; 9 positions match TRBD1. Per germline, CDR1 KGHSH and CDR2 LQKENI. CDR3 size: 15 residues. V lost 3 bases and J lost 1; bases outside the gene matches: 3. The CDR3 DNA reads TGTGCCAGCTCACCGGACAGGGGCTTCCAAGAGACCCAGTACTTC. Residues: CASSPDRGFQETQYF.

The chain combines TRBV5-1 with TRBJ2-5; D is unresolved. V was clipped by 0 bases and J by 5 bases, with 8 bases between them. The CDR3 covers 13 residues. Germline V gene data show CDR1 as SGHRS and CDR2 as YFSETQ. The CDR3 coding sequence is TGCGCCAGCAGCTTGGCGCTAGTGGAGACCCAGTACTTC. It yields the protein CASSLALVETQYF.

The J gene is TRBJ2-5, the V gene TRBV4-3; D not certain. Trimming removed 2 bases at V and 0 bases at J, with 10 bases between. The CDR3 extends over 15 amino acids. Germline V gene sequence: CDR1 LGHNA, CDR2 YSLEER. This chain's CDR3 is CASSQQYNYQETQYF. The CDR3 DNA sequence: TGCGCCAGCAGCCAACAGTACAACTACCAAGAGACCCAGTACTTC.

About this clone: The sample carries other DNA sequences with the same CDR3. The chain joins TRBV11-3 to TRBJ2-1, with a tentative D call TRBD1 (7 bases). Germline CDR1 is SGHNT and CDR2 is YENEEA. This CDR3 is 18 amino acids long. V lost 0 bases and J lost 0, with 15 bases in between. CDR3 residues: CASSLDQGGSSSYNEQFF. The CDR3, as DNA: TGTGCCAGCAGCTTAGATCAGGGGGGATCCAGCTCCTACAATGAGCAGTTCTTC.

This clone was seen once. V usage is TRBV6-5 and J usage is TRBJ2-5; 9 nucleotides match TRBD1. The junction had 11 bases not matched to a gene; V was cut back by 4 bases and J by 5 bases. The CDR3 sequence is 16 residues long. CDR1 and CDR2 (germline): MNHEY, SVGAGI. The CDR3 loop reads CASSFLGQGSRETQYF. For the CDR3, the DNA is TGTGCCAGCAGTTTCTTAGGACAGGGGAGTAGGGAGACCCAGTACTTC.

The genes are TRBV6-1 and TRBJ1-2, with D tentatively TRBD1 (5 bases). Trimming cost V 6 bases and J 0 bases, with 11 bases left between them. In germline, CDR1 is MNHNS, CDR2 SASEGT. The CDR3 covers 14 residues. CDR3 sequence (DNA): TGTGCCAGCAGCCCGACAGATTCTAACTATGGCTACACCTTC. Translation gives CASSPTDSNYGYTF.

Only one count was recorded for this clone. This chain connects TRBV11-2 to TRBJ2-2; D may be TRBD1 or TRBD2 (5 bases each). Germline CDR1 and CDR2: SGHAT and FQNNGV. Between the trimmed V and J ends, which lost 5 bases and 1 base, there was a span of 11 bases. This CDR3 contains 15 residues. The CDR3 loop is CASSAGTVNTGELFF. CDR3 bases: TGTGCCAGCAGCGCCGGGACGGTGAACACCGGGGAGCTGTTTTTT.

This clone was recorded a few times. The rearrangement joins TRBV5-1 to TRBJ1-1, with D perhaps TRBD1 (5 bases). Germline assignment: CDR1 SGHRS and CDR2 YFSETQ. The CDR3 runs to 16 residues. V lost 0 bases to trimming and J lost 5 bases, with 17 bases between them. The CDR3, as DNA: TGCGCCAGCAGCTTGGGGGGCTTGGAATCGAGGACTGAAGCTTTCTTT. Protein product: CASSLGGLESRTEAFF.